The clone carrying this TCR beta chain was observed a handful of times. What it binds is not known. These data originate in a study of T cell repertoires in cytomegalovirus infection. For the study at large: From public TCR beta signatures came an indication of both CMV infection and matching HLA type.

The study's findings and limits: Public TCR beta family frequency separated CMV-and-HLA carriers, including in an independent cohort. The ex vivo response was dominated by HLA-C-restricted CMV-specific TCR beta clonotypes.

TCRdb re-called the reads through MiXCR, storing one row per CDR3 protein. The repertoire holds approximately 400,000 distinct CDR3 sequences, with 30% to 40% as singletons. The sample taken for sequencing was PBMCs. This receptor was obtained from a human donor in good health (CMV status not recorded). Some clones in this sample may be carry-over from other donors' samples.

The CDR3: CASSPPDGGRQPQHF. The CDR3 bases are TGTGCCAGCTCACCCCCTGACGGAGGAAGGCAGCCCCAGCATTTT. This chain connects TRBV18 to TRBJ1-5; D is unclear. Germline loops: CDR1 KGHSH, CDR2 LQKENI. CDR3 length equals 15 residues. V gave up 3 bases and J gave up 7 bases, with 16 bases separating them.